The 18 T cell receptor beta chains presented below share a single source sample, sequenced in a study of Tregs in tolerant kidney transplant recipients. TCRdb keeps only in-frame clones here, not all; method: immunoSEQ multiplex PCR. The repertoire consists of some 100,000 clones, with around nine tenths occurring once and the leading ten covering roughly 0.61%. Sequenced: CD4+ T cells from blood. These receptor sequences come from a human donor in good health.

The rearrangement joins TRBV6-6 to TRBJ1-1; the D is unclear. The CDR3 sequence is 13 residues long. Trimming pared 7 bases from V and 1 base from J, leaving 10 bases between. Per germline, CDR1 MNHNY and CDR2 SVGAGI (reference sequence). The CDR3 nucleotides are TGTGCCAGCACCTTAGTGGGGAACACTGAAGCTTTCTTT. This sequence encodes CASTLVGNTEAFF.

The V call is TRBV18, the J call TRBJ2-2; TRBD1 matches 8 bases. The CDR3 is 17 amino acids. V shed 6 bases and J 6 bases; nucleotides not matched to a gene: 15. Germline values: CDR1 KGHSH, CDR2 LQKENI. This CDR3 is CASSPQNLDRGPGELFF. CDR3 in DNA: TGTGCCAGCTCGCCCCAGAATCTCGACAGGGGCCCCGGGGAGCTGTTTTTT.

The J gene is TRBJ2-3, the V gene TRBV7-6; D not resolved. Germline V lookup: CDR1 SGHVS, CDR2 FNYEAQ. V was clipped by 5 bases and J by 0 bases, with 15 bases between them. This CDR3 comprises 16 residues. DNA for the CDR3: TGTGCCAGCAGCCCTGCCGTGGCAGCTAGCACAGATACGCAGTATTTT. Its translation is CASSPAVAASTDTQYF.

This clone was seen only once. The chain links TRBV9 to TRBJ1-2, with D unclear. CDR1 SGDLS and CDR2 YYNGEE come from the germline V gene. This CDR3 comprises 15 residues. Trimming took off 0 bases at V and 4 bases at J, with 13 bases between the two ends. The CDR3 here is CASSVVVSSPYGYTF. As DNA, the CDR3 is TGTGCCAGCAGCGTAGTGGTCAGCTCACCCTATGGCTACACCTTC.

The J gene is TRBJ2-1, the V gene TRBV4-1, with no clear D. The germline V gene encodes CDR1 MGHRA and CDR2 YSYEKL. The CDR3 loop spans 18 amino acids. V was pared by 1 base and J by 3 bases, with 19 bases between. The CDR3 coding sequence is TGCGCCAGCAGCCAAGCCCGTCCGTCGCGGCAGCACTACAATGAGCAGTTCTTC. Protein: CASSQARPSRQHYNEQFF.

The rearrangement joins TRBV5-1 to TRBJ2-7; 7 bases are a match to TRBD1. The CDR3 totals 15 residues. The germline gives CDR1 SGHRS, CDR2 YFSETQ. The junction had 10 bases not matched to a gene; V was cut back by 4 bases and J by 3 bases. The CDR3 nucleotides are TGCGCCAGCAGCCCCACGACAGGGAACTTCTACGAGCAGTACTTC. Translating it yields CASSPTTGNFYEQYF.

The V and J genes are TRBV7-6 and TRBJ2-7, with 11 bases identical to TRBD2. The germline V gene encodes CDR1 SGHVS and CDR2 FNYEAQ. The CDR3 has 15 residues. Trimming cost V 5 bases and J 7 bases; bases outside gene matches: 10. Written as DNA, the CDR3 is TGTGCCAGCAGCGGACGGACTAGCGGGCCGCGGGAGCAGTACTTC. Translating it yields CASSGRTSGPREQYF.

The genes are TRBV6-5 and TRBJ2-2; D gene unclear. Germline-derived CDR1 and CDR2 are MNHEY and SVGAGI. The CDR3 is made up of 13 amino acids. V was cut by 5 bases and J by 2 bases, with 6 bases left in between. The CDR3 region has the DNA TGTGCCAGCAGTAGGCGCAACACCGGGGAGCTGTTTTTT. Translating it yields CASSRRNTGELFF.

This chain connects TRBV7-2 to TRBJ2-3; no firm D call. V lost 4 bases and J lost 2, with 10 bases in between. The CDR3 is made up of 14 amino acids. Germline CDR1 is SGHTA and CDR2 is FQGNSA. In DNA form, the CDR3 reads TGTGCCAGCAGCTCAACCTCATTCACAGATACGCAGTATTTT. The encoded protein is CASSSTSFTDTQYF.

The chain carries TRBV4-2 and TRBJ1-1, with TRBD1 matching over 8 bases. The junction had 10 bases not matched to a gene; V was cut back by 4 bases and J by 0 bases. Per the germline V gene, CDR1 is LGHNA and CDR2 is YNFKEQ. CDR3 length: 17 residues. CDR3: CASSPQGARGLNTEAFF. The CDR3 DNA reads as TGTGCCAGCAGCCCTCAGGGGGCAAGGGGTTTGAACACTGAAGCTTTCTTT.

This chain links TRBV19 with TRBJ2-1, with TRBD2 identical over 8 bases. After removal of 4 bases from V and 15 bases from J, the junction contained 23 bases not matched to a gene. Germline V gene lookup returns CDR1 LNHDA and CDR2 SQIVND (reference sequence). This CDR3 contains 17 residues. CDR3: CASSNLKGSGKAVLPFF. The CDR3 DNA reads TGTGCCAGTAGTAACCTTAAGGGTAGCGGGAAGGCGGTCCTTCCGTTCTTC.

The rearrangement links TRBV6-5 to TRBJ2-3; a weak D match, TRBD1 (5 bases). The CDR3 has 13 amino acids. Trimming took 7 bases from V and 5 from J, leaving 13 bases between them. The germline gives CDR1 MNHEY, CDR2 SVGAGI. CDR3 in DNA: TGTGCCAGCACTCCCCAGGGCGTAGATACGCAGTATTTT. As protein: CASTPQGVDTQYF.

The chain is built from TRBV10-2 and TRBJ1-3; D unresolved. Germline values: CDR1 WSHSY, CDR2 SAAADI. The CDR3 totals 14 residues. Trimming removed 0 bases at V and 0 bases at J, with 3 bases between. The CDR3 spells CASSESTSGNTIYF. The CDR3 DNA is TGCGCCAGCAGTGAGTCTACCTCTGGAAACACCATATATTTT.

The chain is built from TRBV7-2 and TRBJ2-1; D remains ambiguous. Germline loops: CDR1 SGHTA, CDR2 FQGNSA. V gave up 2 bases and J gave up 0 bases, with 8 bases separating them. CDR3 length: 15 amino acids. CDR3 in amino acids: CASSLLVFSYNEQFF. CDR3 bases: TGTGCCAGCAGCTTACTAGTATTCTCCTACAATGAGCAGTTCTTC.

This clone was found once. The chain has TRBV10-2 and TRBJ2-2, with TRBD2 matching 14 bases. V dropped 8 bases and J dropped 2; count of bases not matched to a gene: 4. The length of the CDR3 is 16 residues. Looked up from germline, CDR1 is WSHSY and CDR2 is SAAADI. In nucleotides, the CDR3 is TGCGCCAGCCAGACTAGCGGGGGGGGAAACACCGGGGAGCTGTTTTTT. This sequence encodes CASQTSGGGNTGELFF.

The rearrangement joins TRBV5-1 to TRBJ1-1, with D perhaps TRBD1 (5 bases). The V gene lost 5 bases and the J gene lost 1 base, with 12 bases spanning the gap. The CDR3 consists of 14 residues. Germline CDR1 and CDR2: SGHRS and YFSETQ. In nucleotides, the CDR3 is TGCGCCAGCAGTCGTGGACAAGCGAACACTGAAGCTTTCTTT. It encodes CASSRGQANTEAFF.

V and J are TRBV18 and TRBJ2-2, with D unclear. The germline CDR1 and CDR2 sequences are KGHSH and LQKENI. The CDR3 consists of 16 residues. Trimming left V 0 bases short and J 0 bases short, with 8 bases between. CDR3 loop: CASSPPGQANTGELFF. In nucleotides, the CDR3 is TGTGCCAGCTCACCACCTGGCCAGGCGAACACCGGGGAGCTGTTTTTT.

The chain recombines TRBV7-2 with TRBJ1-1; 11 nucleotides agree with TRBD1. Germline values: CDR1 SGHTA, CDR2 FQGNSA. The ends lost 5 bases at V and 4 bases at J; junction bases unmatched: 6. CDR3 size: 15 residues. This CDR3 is CASSTAGTGGTEAFF. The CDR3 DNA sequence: TGTGCCAGCAGCACGGCCGGGACAGGGGGCACTGAAGCTTTCTTT.